These 14 T cell receptor beta chains were all obtained from the same sample, sequenced in a study of monozygotic twins with inflammatory bowel disease. Reprocessing the 5' RACE reads, TCRdb reports a single entry for every CDR3 protein and omits DNA. Its table lists about 440,000 distinct CDR3 sequences. The sequencing sample was made of blood. Every receptor here comes from a human donor with ulcerative colitis or Crohn's disease, or a healthy co-twin of an affected twin (not recorded which).

The chain couples TRBV28 to TRBJ1-2; TCRdb calls TRBD1, which cannot be checked without DNA. The CDR3 loop spans 14 amino acids. Germline loops: CDR1 MDHEN, CDR2 SYDVKM. Here the CDR3 reads CASMIGTALGGYTF.

The rearrangement links TRBV29-1 to TRBJ1-1; the D call of TRBD1 rests on TCRdb alone, since no DNA is present to check it. This CDR3 region has 14 residues. CDR1 is SQVTM, CDR2 ANQGSEA, per germline. This CDR3 reads CSVEQGASGTEAFF.

The chain couples TRBV7-2 to TRBJ2-1; TCRdb reports TRBD1, a call that lacks DNA to check it against. Germline V gene data show CDR1 as SGHTA and CDR2 as FQGNSA. The CDR3 length is 13 residues. Here the CDR3 reads CASSLGTGSNFCF. The full variable domain, rest sourced from reference TRBV7-2 and TRBJ2-1, is GAGVSQSPSNKVTEKGKDVELRCDPISGHTALYWYRQSLGQGLEFLIYFQGNSAPDKSGLPSDRFSAERTGGSVSTLTIQRTQQEDSAVYLCASSLGTGSNFCFGPGTRLTVL.

The rearrangement joins TRBV12-3 or TRBV12-4 to TRBJ2-1; there is no DNA to check the TCRdb D call of TRBD1. The CDR3 has 16 residues. The CDR3: CASSRRGPGAYNEQFF.

The rearrangement links TRBV5-6 to TRBJ2-7; the D call from TCRdb, TRBD1, cannot be confirmed without DNA. The CDR3 is 15 residues long. Per germline, CDR1 SGHDT and CDR2 YYEEEE. This CDR3 reads CASSPRTGSSGQQYF. Supplemented by reference TRBV5-6 and TRBJ2-7, the full variable domain reads DAGVTQSPTHLIKTRGQQVTLRCSPKSGHDTVSWYQQALGQGPQFIFQYYEEEERQRGNFPDRFSGHQFPNYSSELNVNALLLGDSALYLCASSPRTGSSGQQYFGPGTRLTVT.

The rearrangement links TRBV7-2 to TRBJ1-5; checking the TCRdb D call of TRBD1 is not possible without DNA. The CDR3 has 15 residues. In germline, CDR1 is SGHTA, CDR2 FQGNSA. This chain's CDR3 is CASSLAIQGGQPQHF.

This chain's CDR3 is CATSAGESPLHF. This chain uses TRBV24-1 with TRBJ1-6; TCRdb names TRBD1, which stays unverified in the absence of DNA. This CDR3 has 12 residues. In germline, CDR1 is KGHDR, CDR2 SFDVKD.

The rearrangement joins TRBV3-1 to TRBJ2-1; TCRdb lists TRBD2, though no DNA is available to test this call. The CDR3 extends over 16 amino acids. From germline, CDR1 is LGHDT and CDR2 YNNKEL (reference sequence). CDR3 region: CASSPWSGGKEGEQFF.

The J gene is TRBJ2-6, the V gene TRBV3-1. This CDR3 has 17 residues. Germline-derived CDR1 and CDR2 are LGHDT and YNNKEL (reference sequence). This CDR3 reads CASSQRTGSSGANVLTF.

The J gene is TRBJ2-1, the V gene TRBV30; TCRdb's D call, TRBD1, is unchecked because there is no DNA. Germline CDR1 GTSNPN, CDR2 SVGIG (reference sequence). CDR3 length: 14 residues. CDR3 loop: CAWSVQGQHNEQFF.

This CDR3 is CASTDNPREQFF. V and J are TRBV19 and TRBJ2-1; TCRdb gives TRBD2 as the D gene, but with no DNA this cannot be confirmed. CDR3 length equals 12 residues. Germline V gives CDR1 LNHDA, CDR2 SQIVND (reference sequence).

The chain joins TRBV6-1 to TRBJ2-3. The CDR3 sequence is 12 residues long. CDR1 and CDR2 from the germline V gene are MNHNS and SASEGT. The CDR3 sequence is CASSEVGDTQYF.

CDR3 residues: CASTEGAYRTDTQYF. The chain combines TRBV4-2 with TRBJ2-3; TCRdb's D call of TRBD2 is untestable without DNA. The germline V gene encodes CDR1 LGHNA and CDR2 YNFKEQ. This CDR3 has 15 residues.

The J gene is TRBJ2-3, the V gene TRBV5-6; absent DNA, TCRdb's TRBD2 call cannot be checked. CDR3 length: 17 residues. Germline assignment: CDR1 SGHDT and CDR2 YYEEEE. The CDR3 spells CASSLRARRLSTDTQYF.